The clone carrying this T cell receptor (beta chain) was observed a handful of times. This sample stems from a study of blood T cell repertoires in COVID-19. Study in general: From the United States, Italy and Spain came samples of acute and convalescent COVID-19. Sample material is recorded as cDNA or gDNA derived from T cells, B-cell-depleted T cells, or PBMCs.

In the source study's methods: Using reference gene primer amplification, nucleated cell counts were estimated. Libraries were prepared by immunoSEQ multiplex PCR; TCRdb keeps only in-frame clonotypes and omits some of them. V and J calls and clone size follow that table, whereas D and trimming were derived from the DNA. The sample carries around 220,000 clones, around 80% recorded once. The clonotype originates from a human donor in a cohort sampled during active COVID-19. Sequencing input: peripheral blood.

DNA of the CDR3: TGTGCCAGCAGCTTAAATCCCTGGCAGGGGAAGCAGTACTTC. Protein sequence: CASSLNPWQGKQYF. The V and J genes are TRBV7-3 and TRBJ2-7; TRBD1 might be the D (6 bases). CDR3 size: 14 residues. The V end was cut by 1 base, the J end by 8 bases, with 15 bases between. Germline V gene sequence: CDR1 SGHTA, CDR2 FQGTGA. The full variable domain, rest sourced from reference TRBV7-3 and TRBJ2-7, is GAGVSQTPSNKVTEKGKYVELRCDPISGHTALYWYRQSLGQGPEFLIYFQGTGAADDSGLPNDRFFAVRPEGSVSTLKIQRTERGDSAVYLCASSLNPWQGKQYFGPGTRLTVT.